One sample yielded the 23 T cell receptor beta chains listed below, sequenced in a study of T-cell reconstitution after alpha-beta-depleted transplantation in children listed by TCRdb under 2016. To prepare the library, PCR was applied. TCRdb shows the sequencer as Illumina HiSeq 2500. TCR library preparation used molecular barcoding, with unique molecular identifiers applied to normalize quantification of the TCRbeta repertoire. TCRdb redid the processing of the public reads, applying fastp at Q25 and MiXCR, and retained in-frame beta chains. Every distinct CDR3 protein forms one entry, paired with its most common genes and DNA. Present in this sample are around 420,000 distinct CDR3 sequences, roughly 17% of which were seen just once. 25% to 30% of the sample rests with the top ten. Taken with the paper, the label for treatment or condition translates to: allogeneic hematopoietic cell transplantation with graft depleted of TCRalphabeta T cells and CD19 B cells.

The source was PBMCs, mostly from graft donor cells, collected 360 days after TCRalphabeta/CD19-depleted stem cell transplant. The receptors originated from a boy less than two years old who had a stem cell transplant for Wiskott-Aldrich syndrome, so the T cells may come from the graft donor.

The chain combines TRBV18 with TRBJ2-3, with 9 bases fitting TRBD2. This CDR3 comprises 18 residues. Germline V CDR1 and CDR2: KGHSH, LQKENI. V shed 1 base, J shed 1 base, and the junction held 9 bases outside the gene matches. In DNA, the CDR3 is TGTGCCAGCTCACCACTTCCCCCTCTAGCGGGACGCACAGATACGCAGTATTTT. The encoded protein is CASSPLPPLAGRTDTQYF.

This clonotype was picked up a small number of times. The chain is built from TRBV5-1 and TRBJ2-7, with 12 bases lining up with TRBD2. Trimming at V came to 1 base and at J to 5 bases, leaving 7 bases not matched to a gene. Germline CDR1 SGHRS, CDR2 YFSETQ. This CDR3 region has 16 residues. CDR3 protein: CASSLNLAGGRNEQYF. DNA for the CDR3: TGCGCCAGCAGCTTGAATCTAGCGGGGGGGCGGAACGAGCAGTACTTC.

In this sample, this clonotype turned up a few times. CDR3 DNA sequence: TGTGCCAGCAGCCAATGGGGAGCGGGAGCGAGGATGGGCACAGATACGCAGTATTTT. Translation gives CASSQWGAGARMGTDTQYF. The chain links TRBV3-1 to TRBJ2-3, with 8 bases identical to TRBD2. CDR3 length equals 19 residues. Looked up from germline, CDR1 is LGHDT and CDR2 is YNNKEL (reference sequence). Trimming at V came to 2 bases and at J to 1 base, leaving 14 bases not matched to a gene.

This clonotype was observed a few times. The chain is built from TRBV7-9 and TRBJ1-1; perhaps TRBD1 as D (5 bases). Per the germline V gene, CDR1 is SEHNR and CDR2 is FQNEAQ (reference sequence). This CDR3 has 14 residues. Trimming took 5 bases from V and 1 from J, leaving 11 bases between them. The CDR3 DNA follows: TGTGCCAGCAGCGCTAGACAGACGAACACTGAAGCTTTCTTT. Its translation is CASSARQTNTEAFF.

This chain uses TRBV5-1 with TRBJ2-1; D is ambiguous. The CDR3 runs to 11 residues. Germline lookup yields CDR1 SGHRS and CDR2 YFSETQ. The ends were cut back, 0 bases at V and 12 bases at J, with 7 bases in the middle. The CDR3 nucleotides read TGCGCCAGCAGCTTGGACAGTGGGCAGTTCTTC. As protein: CASSLDSGQFF.

This chain uses TRBV10-2 with TRBJ2-2, with TRBD1 matching over 9 bases. The CDR3 has 15 amino acids. V trimming: 5 bases; J trimming: 5 bases; junction bases outside the gene matches: 6. The germline V gene has CDR1 WSHSY and CDR2 SAAADI. DNA of the CDR3: TGCGCCAGCAGTAAAGGACAGGGGAGGACCGGGGAGCTGTTTTTT. Residues: CASSKGQGRTGELFF.

This chain uses TRBV3-1 with TRBJ2-5; D may correspond to TRBD1 or TRBD2 (6 bases each). This CDR3 comprises 17 residues. Germline CDR1 reads LGHDT; CDR2 reads YNNKEL (reference sequence). V shed 0 bases and J shed 4 bases, with 18 bases lying between them. CDR3 sequence (DNA): TGTGCCAGCAGCCAAGATCGCCGGGGGCGACGGGCAGAGACCCAGTACTTC. This translates into CASSQDRRGRRAETQYF.

The chain uses TRBV7-9 and TRBJ2-2; the D is unclear. CDR3 length: 11 amino acids. V gave up 11 bases and J gave up 3 bases, with 7 bases separating them. Germline-derived CDR1 and CDR2 are SEHNR and FQNEAQ (reference sequence). The CDR3 coding sequence is TGTGCCCCGTCTGACACCGGGGAGCTGTTTTTT. It specifies CAPSDTGELFF.

The chain employs TRBV24-1 and TRBJ2-5, with D maybe TRBD1 (6 bases). Per the germline V gene, CDR1 is KGHDR and CDR2 is SFDVKD. The germline V and J ends were trimmed by 3 bases and 0 bases, with 13 bases remaining between them. The CDR3 runs to 16 residues. This chain's CDR3 is CATSDPGTPYQETQYF. For the CDR3, the DNA is TGTGCCACCAGTGATCCCGGGACACCTTACCAAGAGACCCAGTACTTC.

This clonotype was seen a handful of times. This sequence joins TRBV11-2 and TRBJ2-7; 9 bases match TRBD2. Trimming took 6 bases from V and 3 from J; bases not matched to a gene: 9. The CDR3 spans 15 residues. Germline V gene lookup returns CDR1 SGHAT and CDR2 FQNNGV. The CDR3: CASSPTSGSLYEQYF. The CDR3 coding sequence is TGTGCCAGCAGTCCCACTAGCGGGTCTCTCTACGAGCAGTACTTC. Complete variable domain (other parts from reference TRBV11-2 and TRBJ2-7): EAGVAQSPRYKIIEKRQSVAFWCNPISGHATLYWYQQILGQGPKLLIQFQNNGVVDDSQLPKDRFSAERLKGVDSTLKIQPAKLEDSAVYLCASSPTSGSLYEQYFGPGTRLTVT.

The chain links TRBV28 to TRBJ1-2; maybe TRBD1 (6 bases). Germline CDR1 is MDHEN and CDR2 is SYDVKM. CDR3 length: 13 residues. V was shortened by 7 bases and J by 8 bases, with 17 bases between the two germline ends. The CDR3 loop is CASTSQGGYGYTF. CDR3 DNA sequence: TGTGCCAGCACATCACAAGGGGGGTACGGCTACACCTTC.

This clonotype was observed a handful of times. The chain uses TRBV20-1 and TRBJ2-4, with a tentative D call TRBD2 (5 bases). V was cut by 3 bases and J by 6 bases, with 18 bases left in between. In germline, CDR1 is DFQATT, CDR2 SNEGSKA (reference sequence). This CDR3 is 15 amino acids long. CDR3 region: CSARIEGGVRNIQYF. The CDR3 nucleotides are TGCAGTGCTAGGATAGAGGGTGGAGTCAGAAACATTCAGTACTTC.

The rearrangement uses TRBV5-1 and TRBJ1-2, with D possibly TRBD1 on 5 matching bases. There are 14 residues in the CDR3. Deletions cut 5 bases from V and 3 bases from J, with 14 bases between. Germline V gene sequence: CDR1 SGHRS, CDR2 YFSETQ. The CDR3, as DNA: TGCGCCAGCAGTGGGGGACCGAGCGACTATGGCTACACCTTC. Its protein product is CASSGGPSDYGYTF.

The sample holds a few counts of this clonotype. CDR3 sequence: CASSSPYRVSTGELFF. The CDR3 DNA sequence: TGTGCCAGCAGTTCCCCTTACAGGGTTAGCACCGGGGAGCTGTTTTTT. The chain combines TRBV27 with TRBJ2-2, with D tentatively TRBD1 (6 bases). Germline V gene sequence: CDR1 MNHEY, CDR2 SMNVEV (reference sequence). The CDR3 runs to 16 residues. Trimming pared 4 bases from V and 4 bases from J, leaving 16 bases between.

The chain recombines TRBV15 with TRBJ2-5; a possible D gene is TRBD1 (6 bases). CDR1 and CDR2 from the germline V gene are LNHNV and YYDKDF (reference sequence). This CDR3 contains 18 residues. V gave up 2 bases and J gave up 2 bases, with 21 bases separating them. The CDR3 spells CATSRSRQVWGPQETQYF. DNA of the CDR3: TGTGCCACCAGCAGATCGCGACAGGTTTGGGGGCCTCAAGAGACCCAGTACTTC.

This clonotype has only a few counts. This chain joins TRBV4-1 and TRBJ2-1; 8 nucleotides match TRBD2. Germline V gene data show CDR1 as MGHRA and CDR2 as YSYEKL. V trimming: 0 bases; J trimming: 4 bases; junction bases outside the gene matches: 5. CDR3 length equals 16 residues. This chain's CDR3 is CASSQEGLARYNEQFF. DNA for the CDR3: TGCGCCAGCAGCCAAGAAGGACTAGCAAGGTACAATGAGCAGTTCTTC.

The V call is TRBV7-2, the J call TRBJ2-3, with TRBD2 matching over 10 bases. CDR1 is SGHTA, CDR2 FQGNSA, per germline. The ends lost 3 bases at V and 4 bases at J; junction bases unmatched: 7. CDR3 length: 16 residues. This CDR3 reads CASSFSSGGRSDTQYF. CDR3 DNA sequence: TGTGCCAGCAGCTTTAGTAGCGGGGGGAGATCAGATACGCAGTATTTT.

Many counts were recorded for this clonotype. The chain joins TRBV7-8 to TRBJ2-5; D call uncertain. Trimming pared 2 bases from V and 2 bases from J, leaving 6 bases between. The V gene's germline CDR1 is SGHVS and CDR2 FQNEAQ. The CDR3 totals 13 residues. As DNA, the CDR3 is TGTGCCAGCAGCTTACTGCTTCAAGAGACCCAGTACTTC. It codes for CASSLLLQETQYF.

The rearrangement joins TRBV7-9 to TRBJ2-5, with 8 bases lining up with TRBD1. This CDR3 is built from 15 residues. CDR1 and CDR2 (germline): SEHNR, FQNEAQ (reference sequence). V dropped 5 bases and J dropped 4; count of bases not matched to a gene: 9. CDR3 coding DNA: TGTGCCAGCAGCCAGGGACAGGTCCCCCGAGAGACCCAGTACTTC. This sequence encodes CASSQGQVPRETQYF.

This clonotype was seen a handful of times. The rearrangement links TRBV7-2 to TRBJ2-5; D remains unclear. V lost 3 bases, J lost 7 bases, and 6 bases lay in between. The CDR3 has 11 amino acids. Germline V lookup: CDR1 SGHTA, CDR2 FQGNSA. CDR3 region: CASSLNPTQYF. DNA for the CDR3: TGTGCCAGCAGCTTGAACCCGACCCAGTACTTC.

In this sample, this clonotype turned up many times. This chain uses TRBV29-1 with TRBJ2-7; 9 nucleotides match TRBD1. The V and J ends lost 3 bases and 2 bases, in that order; junction bases with no gene match: 5. The CDR3 spans 14 residues. The germline CDR1 and CDR2 sequences are SQVTM and ANQGSEA. The CDR3, as DNA: TGCAGCGTTGATTTACAGGGGGCCCCCTACGAGCAGTACTTC. Its protein product is CSVDLQGAPYEQYF.

This clonotype was counted between two and nine times. The V call is TRBV5-1, the J call TRBJ2-5, with D possibly being TRBD1 (6 bases). V was clipped by 4 bases and J by 0 bases, with 13 bases between them. The CDR3 extends over 15 amino acids. Germline V CDR1 and CDR2: SGHRS, YFSETQ. CDR3 nucleotides: TGCGCCAGCAGCCCGGGACACCAGTACCAAGAGACCCAGTACTTC. Amino acid sequence: CASSPGHQYQETQYF.

In its sample, this clonotype was seen a few times. In DNA form, the CDR3 reads TGTGCCAGCACCACCCCTACCTTTCAAGAGACCCAGTACTTC. Encoded protein: CASTTPTFQETQYF. V is TRBV6-2 or TRBV6-3 and J is TRBJ2-5; D not certain. CDR3 length: 14 amino acids. Germline V lookup: CDR1 MNHEY, CDR2 SVGEGT. V lost 7 bases and J lost 2, with 14 bases in between.